Given below is one T cell receptor (beta chain) in context. Antigen specificity is unknown. With a J-beta primer mix and a sample-barcoded 5' primer, a second PCR ran roughly 6 to 12 cycles. TCRdb used MiXCR to reprocess the 5' RACE reads, holding one entry per CDR3 protein. The sample contains about 1,500,000 distinct CDR3 sequences, around two fifths of which appear only once. This record comes from a study of blood T cells in healthy people across ages. The study, taken as a whole, reports: Underestimates were what the diversity estimates from one million T cells were considered to be. Correlation between TCR beta diversity and naive T cell percentage was strong. The fall in TCR beta diversity per million T cells was roughly linear with age.

Sequences were obtained from blood. The TCR was taken from a young woman in good health.

The CDR3 loop is CASSWGARNEQFF. For the CDR3, the DNA is TGTGCCAGCAGTTGGGGGGCGCGGAATGAGCAGTTCTTC. J is TRBJ2-1 and V is TRBV28; D tentatively fits TRBD1 or TRBD2 (6 bases each). The CDR3 loop spans 13 amino acids. V was shortened by 4 bases and J by 7 bases, with 11 bases between the two germline ends. Germline-derived CDR1 and CDR2 are MDHEN and SYDVKM. Together with reference TRBV28 and TRBJ2-1, the CDR3 gives the full variable domain: DVKVTQSSRYLVKRTGEKVFLECVQDMDHENMFWYRQDPGLGLRLIYFSYDVKMKEKGDIPEGYSVSREKKERFSLILESASTNQTSMYLCASSWGARNEQFFGPGTRLTVL.